This TCR beta chain was sequenced for a study of CD4+ T cells in melanoma. Method: immunoSEQ multiplex PCR; TCRdb's copy keeps in-frame clones and lacks some. The table includes 7,500 to 10,000 clones, 60% to 80% detected once. Broader study findings: Neoantigen-specific CD4+ T cells in melanoma reportedly had diverse differentiation states.

Points on this clone: Its specificity is unknown.

The TCR comes from a human donor with melanoma. Sequenced: peripheral blood.

CDR3 DNA: TGTGCCAGCAGTACCGGGACAGTCAACACCGGGGAGCTGTTTTTT. It encodes CASSTGTVNTGELFF. The chain employs TRBV6-1 and TRBJ2-2; the match to TRBD1 covers 7 bases. CDR1 is MNHNS and CDR2 is SASEGT in the germline V gene. CDR3 length: 15 residues. V trimming: 5 bases; J trimming: 2 bases; junction bases outside the gene matches: 5.